A single sample is the source of the 18 T cell receptor beta chains below, sequenced in a study of identical twins. TCRdb redid the calling of the 5' RACE reads with MiXCR, one entry per CDR3 protein. The table lists roughly 290,000 distinct CDR3 sequences, about 8.3% of them singletons. In addition, the sample was reused for a study of yellow fever vaccine responses in identical twins.

Sequenced sample: memory (CD45RO+) T cells sorted from blood. These receptors all stem from a woman aged 18-35 years in good health.

This clonotype was seen only a few times. Here the CDR3 reads CASSSTGQGWGYTF. CDR3 bases: TGTGCCAGCAGTTCCACCGGACAGGGTTGGGGCTACACCTTC. The chain couples TRBV6-2 or TRBV6-3 to TRBJ1-2; 8 nucleotides match TRBD1. With V trimmed by 4 bases and J by 8 bases, 9 bases remained unmatched. The CDR3 contains 14 residues. CDR1 is MNHEY, CDR2 SVGEGT, per germline.

Only a few counts were recorded for this clonotype. The chain has TRBV6-4 and TRBJ2-1, with 11 bases fitting TRBD1. CDR3 length: 15 residues. The ends lost 8 bases at V and 7 bases at J; junction bases unmatched: 10. Germline CDR1 MRHNA, CDR2 SNTAGT. The CDR3 DNA is TGTGCCAGCTCGCTTGCCGGGACAGGGGGAAATGAGCAGTTCTTC. As protein: CASSLAGTGGNEQFF.

The chain has TRBV15 and TRBJ2-1; D may match TRBD1 or TRBD2 (5 bases each). CDR3 length: 17 residues. CDR1 is LNHNV, CDR2 YYDKDF, per germline (reference sequence). V lost 5 bases and J 4 bases, leaving 21 bases between the germline ends. CDR3 DNA sequence: TGTGCCACCAGCCCCCGGGGACCAGCGACAACATACAATGAGCAGTTCTTC. Protein: CATSPRGPATTYNEQFF.

This chain links TRBV11-3 with TRBJ2-1; 14 bases align to TRBD2. Germline V gene data show CDR1 as SGHNT and CDR2 as YENEEA. This CDR3 contains 15 residues. With V trimmed by 5 bases and J by 7 bases, 4 bases remained unmatched. The CDR3 is CASSARLAGGNEQFF. The DNA of the CDR3 is TGTGCCAGCAGCGCGCGACTAGCGGGAGGGAATGAGCAGTTCTTC.

J is TRBJ2-1 and V is TRBV20-1, with 8 bases aligning to TRBD1. Germline V lookup: CDR1 DFQATT, CDR2 SNEGSKA (reference sequence). This CDR3 is 14 amino acids long. Written as DNA, the CDR3 is TGCAGCGCCGACCGGGACAGGACGTACAATGAGCAGTTCTTC. This gives the protein CSADRDRTYNEQFF.

The V call is TRBV6-1, the J call TRBJ1-1, with 9 bases fitting TRBD1. The V and J ends lost 3 bases and 6 bases, in that order; junction bases with no gene match: 5. CDR3 length: 14 residues. The germline V gene encodes CDR1 MNHNS and CDR2 SASEGT. The CDR3 loop reads CASSDGTGKAEAFF. CDR3 coding DNA: TGTGCCAGCAGTGATGGGACAGGGAAGGCTGAAGCTTTCTTT.

The chain links TRBV6-5 to TRBJ2-1; possible D gene TRBD1, 6 bases. Trimming pared 0 bases from V and 9 bases from J, leaving 15 bases between. Per germline, CDR1 MNHEY and CDR2 SVGAGI. CDR3 size: 15 residues. The CDR3 spells CASSYSLQGRVEQFF. The CDR3 region has the DNA TGTGCCAGCAGTTACTCTTTACAGGGTAGGGTTGAGCAGTTCTTC.

The table lists this clonotype with many counts. The chain uses TRBV4-1 and TRBJ2-7, with 13 nucleotides matching TRBD2. CDR1 MGHRA and CDR2 YSYEKL come from the germline V gene. J gave up 0 bases and V 4 bases, and 6 bases lay outside the gene matches. The CDR3 length is 17 residues. CDR3 nucleotides: TGCGCCAGCAGCCTCTGGACTAGCGGGAGTACCTCCTACGAGCAGTACTTC. It encodes CASSLWTSGSTSYEQYF.

This clonotype was detected many times. For the CDR3, the DNA is TGCGCCAGCAGCTCACTCAATCCGACAGGGGTTTATAATTCACCCCTCCACTTT. It encodes CASSSLNPTGVYNSPLHF. The V and J genes are TRBV5-1 and TRBJ1-6; 8 bases map to TRBD1. V lost 3 bases, J lost 4 bases, and 12 bases stayed unmatched. Germline CDR1 is SGHRS and CDR2 is YFSETQ. CDR3 length equals 18 residues.

This rearrangement joins TRBV15 to TRBJ2-5, with a tentative D call TRBD1 (5 bases). CDR3 length equals 13 residues. Per the germline V gene, CDR1 is LNHNV and CDR2 is YYDKDF (reference sequence). With 4 bases removed from V and 0 bases from J, the gap between germline ends came to 6 bases. CDR3 coding DNA: TGTGCCACCAGCATAGGGGACCAAGAGACCCAGTACTTC. Amino acids: CATSIGDQETQYF.

This clonotype was picked up a small number of times. This sequence joins TRBV18 and TRBJ1-5; D is undetermined. The CDR3 runs to 13 residues. Germline V gene lookup returns CDR1 KGHSH and CDR2 LQKENI. Trimming pared 2 bases from V and 3 bases from J, leaving 5 bases between. Here the CDR3 DNA reads TGTGCCAGCTCACCAGGGAACAATCAGCCCCAGCATTTT. Its protein is CASSPGNNQPQHF.

This rearrangement joins TRBV20-1 to TRBJ2-1, with 10 bases that match TRBD2. With V trimmed by 2 bases and J by 3 bases, 1 base remained unmatched. There are 14 residues in the CDR3. Looked up from germline, CDR1 is DFQATT and CDR2 is SNEGSKA (reference sequence). The CDR3 DNA is TGCAGTGCTAGACTAGCGGGAGACTACAATGAGCAGTTCTTC. Its translation is CSARLAGDYNEQFF.

The chain joins TRBV12-3 or TRBV12-4 to TRBJ2-2; 10 positions agree with TRBD1. Trimming at V came to 6 bases and at J to 5 bases, leaving 9 bases not matched to a gene. This CDR3 has 16 residues. Written as DNA, the CDR3 is TGTGCCAGCAGGCGGACCGGGACAGGGGAAACCGGGGAGCTGTTTTTT. This encodes CASRRTGTGETGELFF.

The chain uses TRBV6-1 and TRBJ2-2, with a possible D match to TRBD2 (6 bases). This CDR3 spans 15 amino acids. Trimming removed 1 base from V and 2 bases from J, with 8 bases in between. Germline CDR1 and CDR2: MNHNS and SASEGT. CDR3: CASSEVAGNTGELFF. The CDR3 DNA follows: TGTGCCAGCAGTGAAGTCGCGGGAAACACCGGGGAGCTGTTTTTT.

The table lists this clonotype with a few counts. The chain has TRBV3-1 and TRBJ2-1; TRBD2 matches at 12 bases. The CDR3 loop spans 16 amino acids. From germline, CDR1 is LGHDT and CDR2 YNNKEL (reference sequence). The ends lost 0 bases at V and 8 bases at J; junction bases unmatched: 5. The CDR3 sequence is CASSQDWLAGGDEQFF. CDR3 DNA sequence: TGTGCCAGCAGCCAAGATTGGCTAGCGGGGGGGGATGAGCAGTTCTTC.

The CDR3 nucleotides are TGTGCCAGCAGTGGGGAAGTGGGGGGGACTGAAGCTTTCTTT. Its protein product is CASSGEVGGTEAFF. V is TRBV2 and J is TRBJ1-1, with D tentatively TRBD1 (5 bases). Germline CDR1 reads SNHLY; CDR2 reads FYNNEI. Trimming took 4 bases from V and 5 from J, leaving 14 bases between them. The CDR3 consists of 14 residues. The full variable domain, with the rest looked up from reference TRBV2 and TRBJ1-1, is EPEVTQTPSHQVTQMGQEVILRCVPISNHLYFYWYRQILGQKVEFLVSFYNNEISEKSEIFDDQFSVERPDGSNFTLKIRSTKLEDSAMYFCASSGEVGGTEAFFGQGTRLTVV.

This clonotype was counted many times. The J gene is TRBJ1-6, the V gene TRBV27; a possible D gene is TRBD1 (5 bases). Germline values: CDR1 MNHEY, CDR2 SMNVEV (reference sequence). This CDR3 is built from 14 residues. The ends were cut back, 7 bases at V and 5 bases at J, with 12 bases in the middle. This chain's CDR3 is CASKWDSHNSPLHF. The CDR3 coding sequence is TGTGCCAGCAAGTGGGACTCACATAATTCACCCCTCCACTTT.

This clonotype was detected ten times or more. The CDR3 region has the DNA TGTGCCAGCAGTGATCGGACCGGGACGGTCAATTCACCCCTCCACTTT. This codes for CASSDRTGTVNSPLHF. The chain recombines TRBV25-1 with TRBJ1-6, with D possibly TRBD1 on 5 matching bases. Trimming stripped 3 bases from V and 7 bases from J, with 16 bases between. The CDR3 is made up of 16 amino acids. CDR1 is MGHDK, CDR2 SYGVNS, per germline. Full variable domain (remainder filled in from reference TRBV25-1 and TRBJ1-6): EADIYQTPRYLVIGTGKKITLECSQTMGHDKMYWYQQDPGMELHLIHYSYGVNSTEKGDLSSESTVSRIRTEHFPLTLESARPSHTSQYLCASSDRTGTVNSPLHFGNGTRLTVT.